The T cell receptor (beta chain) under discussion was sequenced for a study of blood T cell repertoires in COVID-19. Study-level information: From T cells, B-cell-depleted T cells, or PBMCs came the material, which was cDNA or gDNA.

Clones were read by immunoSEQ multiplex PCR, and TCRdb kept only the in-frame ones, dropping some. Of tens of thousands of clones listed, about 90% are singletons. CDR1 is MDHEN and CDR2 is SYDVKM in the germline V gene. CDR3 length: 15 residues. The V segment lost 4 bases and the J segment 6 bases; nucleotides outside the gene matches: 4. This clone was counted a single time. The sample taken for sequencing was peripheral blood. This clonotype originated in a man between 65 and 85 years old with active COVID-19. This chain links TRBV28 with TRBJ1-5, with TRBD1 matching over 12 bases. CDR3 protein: CASSSGTGGRQPQHF. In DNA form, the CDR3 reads TGTGCCAGCAGTTCCGGGACAGGGGGCCGTCAGCCCCAGCATTTT.